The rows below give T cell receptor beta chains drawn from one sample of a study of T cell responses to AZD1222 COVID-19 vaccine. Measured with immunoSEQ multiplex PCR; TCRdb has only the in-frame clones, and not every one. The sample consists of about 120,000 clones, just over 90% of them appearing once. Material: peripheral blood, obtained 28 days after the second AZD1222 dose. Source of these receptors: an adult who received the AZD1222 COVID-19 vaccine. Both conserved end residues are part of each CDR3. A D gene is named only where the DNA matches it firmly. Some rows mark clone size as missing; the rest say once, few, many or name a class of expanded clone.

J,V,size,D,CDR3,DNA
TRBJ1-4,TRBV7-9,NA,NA,CASSLGGTTNEKLFF,TGTGCCAGCAGCTTAGGGGGGACAACTAATGAAAAACTGTTTTTT
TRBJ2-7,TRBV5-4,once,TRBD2,CASSRGGRFYEQYF,TGTGCCAGCAGCCGGGGGGGACGCTTCTACGAGCAGTACTTC
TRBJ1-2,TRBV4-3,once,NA,CASSQDRQRGGYTF,TGCGCCAGCAGCCAAGATAGGCAGAGAGGCGGCTACACCTTC
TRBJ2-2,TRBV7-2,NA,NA,CASSHPRTGELFF,TGTGCCAGCAGCCACCCCCGGACCGGGGAGCTGTTTTTT
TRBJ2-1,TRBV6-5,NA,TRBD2,CASRTTSGRNEQFF,TGTGCCAGCAGGACGACTAGCGGGAGGAATGAGCAGTTCTTC
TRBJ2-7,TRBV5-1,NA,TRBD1,CASSLGRDRVGYEQYF,TGCGCCAGCAGCTTGGGCCGGGACAGGGTAGGTTACGAGCAGTACTTC
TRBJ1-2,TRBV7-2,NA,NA,CASSDAYGYTF,TGTGCCAGCAGCGATGCCTATGGCTACACCTTC
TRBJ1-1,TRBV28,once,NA,CASSLSGPTEAFF,TGTGCCAGCAGCCTCAGTGGCCCCACTGAAGCTTTCTTT
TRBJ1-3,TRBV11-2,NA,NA,CASSPRMSLPSGNTIYF,TGTGCCAGCAGCCCCCGAATGTCACTCCCCTCTGGAAACACCATATATTTT
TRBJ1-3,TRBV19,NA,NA,CASSGPSSGNTIYF,TGTGCCAGTTCCGGGCCCAGCTCTGGAAACACCATATATTTT
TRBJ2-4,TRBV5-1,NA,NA,CASSSNMGNIQYF,TGCGCCAGCAGCTCAAACATGGGAAACATTCAGTACTTC
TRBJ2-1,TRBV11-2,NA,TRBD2,CASSPGLAGYNEQFF,TGTGCCAGCAGCCCTGGACTAGCGGGATACAATGAGCAGTTCTTC
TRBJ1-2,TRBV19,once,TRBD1,CASSMLPGQGALGYTF,TGTGCCAGTAGTATGCTCCCGGGACAGGGGGCGCTTGGCTACACCTTC
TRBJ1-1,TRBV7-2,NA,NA,CASSLGSIPEAFF,TGTGCCAGCAGCTTAGGGAGCATCCCTGAAGCTTTCTTT
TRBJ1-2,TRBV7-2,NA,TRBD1,CASSEGQGAWGYTF,TGTGCCAGCAGTGAAGGACAGGGGGCTTGGGGCTACACCTTC
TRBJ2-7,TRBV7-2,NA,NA,CASSLWGEGFYEQYF,TGTGCCAGCAGCTTATGGGGAGAGGGGTTCTACGAGCAGTACTTC
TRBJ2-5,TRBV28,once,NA,CASRGEGETQYF,TGTGCCAGCAGGGGAGAAGGGGAGACCCAGTACTTC
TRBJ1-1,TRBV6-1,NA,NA,CASSDLPDLNTEAFF,TGTGCCAGCAGTGACCTTCCCGATCTGAACACTGAAGCTTTCTTT
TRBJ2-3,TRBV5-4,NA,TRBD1,CASRRDRYTDTQYF,TGTGCCAGCAGACGGGACAGGTACACAGATACGCAGTATTTT
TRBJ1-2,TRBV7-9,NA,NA,CASSSAGQGYGYTF,TGTGCCAGCAGCTCCGCGGGACAAGGCTATGGCTACACCTTC
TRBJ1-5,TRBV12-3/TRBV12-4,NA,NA,CASNRDPNQPQHF,TGTGCCAGTAACAGGGACCCTAATCAGCCCCAGCATTTT
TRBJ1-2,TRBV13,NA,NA,CASSLLGGGYGYTF,TGTGCCAGCAGCTTGCTGGGCGGGGGCTATGGCTACACCTTC
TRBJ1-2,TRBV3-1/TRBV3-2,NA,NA,CASSRSRGTYGYTF,TGTGCCAGCAGCCGTTCAAGGGGGACGTATGGCTACACCTTC
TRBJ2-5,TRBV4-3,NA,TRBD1,CASSPGLRGQQETQYF,TGCGCCAGCAGCCCCGGTCTCAGGGGGCAACAAGAGACCCAGTACTTC
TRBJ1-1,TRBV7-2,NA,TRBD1,CASSSDRSLGAEAFF,TGTGCCAGCAGTTCGGACAGGAGTTTGGGCGCTGAAGCTTTCTTT
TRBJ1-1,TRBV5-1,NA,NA,CASSTDTGGTEAFF,TGCGCCAGCAGCACGGACACTGGCGGCACTGAAGCTTTCTTT
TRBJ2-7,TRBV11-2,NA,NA,CASSYQGLHSYEQYF,TGTGCCAGCAGCTACCAGGGACTTCACTCCTACGAGCAGTACTTC
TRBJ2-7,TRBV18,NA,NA,CASSPRAGLDPYEQYF,TGTGCCAGCTCACCACGCGCTGGACTTGACCCCTACGAGCAGTACTTC
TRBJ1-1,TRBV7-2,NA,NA,CASSLWRTMNTEAFF,TGTGCCAGCAGCCTTTGGCGGACCATGAACACTGAAGCTTTCTTT
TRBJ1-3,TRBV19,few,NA,CASSADRLVSGNTIYF,TGTGCCAGTAGTGCCGACAGACTGGTCTCTGGAAACACCATATATTTT
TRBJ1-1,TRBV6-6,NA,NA,CASSYPGDEGEAFF,TGTGCCAGCAGTTACCCAGGGGACGAGGGGGAAGCTTTCTTT